This record concerns one TCR beta chain sequence. This record comes from a study of blood T cell repertoires in COVID-19. Overall study context: Collection of acute and convalescent COVID-19 samples took place in the United States, Italy and Spain. The cDNA or gDNA used as material had been derived from T cells, B-cell-depleted T cells, or PBMCs.

Study processing details: Reference gene primers were amplified, and this amplification served to estimate nucleated cell counts. Measured with immunoSEQ multiplex PCR; TCRdb has only the in-frame clones, and not every one. The V and J calls and clone size come from that table; D and trimming were worked out from the DNA. The sample lists tens of thousands of clones, roughly three quarters occurring once. Per the germline V gene, CDR1 is LNHDA and CDR2 is SQIVND (reference sequence). This CDR3 is 14 amino acids long. Trimming took off 5 bases at V and 6 bases at J, with 16 bases between the two ends.

J is TRBJ1-1 and V is TRBV19, with D perhaps matching TRBD1 (5 bases). Source material: peripheral blood. The TCR originated in a man between 65 and 85 years old with active or convalescent COVID-19. The CDR3 here is CASSGKQGIAEAFF. CDR3 in DNA: TGTGCCAGTAGTGGTAAGCAGGGCATCGCTGAAGCTTTCTTT.